The next 23 T cell receptor beta chains were all read from a single sample in a study of T cell clonality in common variable immunodeficiency. These receptors' targets are unknown. Study-wide results and caveats: Common variable immunodeficiency TCR beta sequences reportedly had fewer deletions and N-nucleotide insertions.

TCRdb keeps only in-frame clones here, not all; method: immunoSEQ multiplex PCR. The data show about 28,000 clones, none appearing only once, with less than 35% held by the ten largest. Sequences were obtained from peripheral blood mononuclear cells. The receptors were sampled from a human donor with common variable immunodeficiency.

This clone showed up just a few times. With the read ending 3 residues before the CDR3 end, the germline J gene is used to fill in that end. V usage is TRBV7-9 and J usage is TRBJ2-1, with D possibly being TRBD2 (6 bases). This CDR3 is built from 15 residues. V lost 9 bases, J lost 8 bases, and 23 bases lay in between. Germline assignment: CDR1 SEHNR and CDR2 FQNEAQ (reference sequence). The CDR3 DNA, read in part, is TGTGCCAGTTCGCCTAGAGCGGGCCAAGGCTATGAG. Its protein is CASSPRAGQGYE. The whole CDR3 protein reads CASSPRAGQGYEQFF.

In this sample, this clone turned up a few times. The read is 3 residues too short to cover the CDR3 end, so that end is filled in from the germline J gene. The chain has TRBV30 and TRBJ2-7; D is perhaps TRBD1 (6 bases). V lost 2 bases, J lost 5 bases, and 13 bases lay in between. CDR1 and CDR2 (germline): GTSNPN, SVGIG (reference sequence). This CDR3 has 13 residues. The CDR3: CAWSYGQGNEQYF. The part of the CDR3 DNA that was read is TGTGCCTGGAGTTATGGGCAGGGGAACGAG.

In regard to this clone: Read data end 3 residues before the CDR3 end; the end is taken from the germline J gene. The chain is built from TRBV7-9 and TRBJ2-1, with D possibly TRBD1 on 5 matching bases. The ends were cut back, 7 bases at V and 2 bases at J, with 12 bases in the middle. The CDR3 covers 14 residues. The germline V gene has CDR1 SEHNR and CDR2 FQNEAQ (reference sequence). Partial CDR3 DNA: TGTGCCAGCACCAGGGCTACGGCCTACAATGAG. Translating it yields CASTRATAYNE. The CDR3, in full, reads CASTRATAYNEQFF. Using reference TRBV7-9 and TRBJ2-1 for the parts outside the CDR3, the full variable domain is DTGVSQNPRHKITKRGQNVTFRCDPISEHNRLYWYRQTLGQGPEFLTYFQNEAQLEKSRLLSDRFSAERPKGSFSTLEIQRTEQGDSAMYLCASTRATAYNEQFFGPGTRLTVL.

Remarks on this clone: The read terminates 3 residues before the CDR3 end, so the remaining end is supplied by the germline J gene. The chain couples TRBV7-6 to TRBJ2-7, with a possible D match to TRBD1 (6 bases). The germline V gene has CDR1 SGHVS and CDR2 FNYEAQ. CDR3 size: 14 residues. Trimming removed 1 base from V and 4 bases from J, with 11 bases in between. CDR3 bases read: TGTGCCAGCAGCTTAGGGGGGCGCCAGTACGAG. Protein: CASSLGGRQYE. The full CDR3 protein reads CASSLGGRQYEQYF.

This clone was recorded a few times. The read ends 3 residues early relative to the CDR3; the germline J gene fills the gap. V gene TRBV7-6 combines with J gene TRBJ2-5; no clear D. This CDR3 has 16 amino acids. Germline CDR1 reads SGHVS; CDR2 reads FNYEAQ. V lost 1 base to trimming and J lost 2 bases, with 14 bases between them. The sequenced part of the CDR3 DNA is TGTGCCAGCAGCTTAGTCCAACAGTCAACTCAAGAGACC. This translates into CASSLVQQSTQET. The whole CDR3 protein reads CASSLVQQSTQETQYF.

This clone was seen only a few times. Read coverage stops 3 residues before the CDR3 terminus; the germline J gene supplies the remainder. The gene calls are TRBV7-8 and TRBJ2-3; the D gene is possibly TRBD1 (6 bases). Deletions cut 5 bases from V and 2 bases from J, with 11 bases between. Germline CDR1 reads SGHVS; CDR2 reads FQNEAQ. This CDR3 contains 14 residues. The DNA read from the CDR3 is TGTGCCAGCAGCGGAGACAGGCACACAGATACG. The encoded protein is CASSGDRHTDT. The whole CDR3 reads CASSGDRHTDTQYF.

This clone has a handful of counts. The read comes to an end 3 residues before the CDR3 does, leaving the germline J gene to fill in the end. This chain joins TRBV6-2 or TRBV6-3 and TRBJ1-1; no definite D call. The CDR3 consists of 16 residues. Germline V gene sequence: CDR1 MNHEY, CDR2 SVGEGT. V was trimmed by 1 base and J by 1 base, leaving 13 bases between them. The part of the CDR3 DNA that was read is TGTGCCAGCAGTTACTTCTTTGTGGAGGGGAACACTGAA. It codes for CASSYFFVEGNTE. The entire CDR3 sequence reads CASSYFFVEGNTEAFF.

Concerning this clone itself: The CDR3 extends 3 residues past the end of the read, so its final part is completed from the germline J gene. This chain joins TRBV6-7 and TRBJ1-5; D is unresolved. TRBV6-7 is placed among ORFs of uncertain function. Trimming removed 0 bases at V and 0 bases at J, with 9 bases between. CDR3 length: 16 amino acids. CDR3 bases read: TGTGCCAGCAGTTACTCGAACTTCGATAGCAATCAGCCC. Protein sequence: CASSYSNFDSNQP. The CDR3 in its entirety is CASSYSNFDSNQPQHF.

The CDR3: CASSMAGANYGYTF. CDR3 bases read: TGTGCCAGTAGTATGGCAGGGGCTAACTATGGC. The chain uses TRBV19 and TRBJ1-2; D is possibly TRBD1 (6 bases). The read stops 3 residues short of the end of the CDR3; the missing end is completed from the germline J gene. The germline V gene encodes CDR1 LNHDA and CDR2 SQIVND (reference sequence). This CDR3 is built from 14 residues. V lost 3 bases and J 0 bases, leaving 8 bases between the germline ends. Using reference TRBV19 and TRBJ1-2 for the parts outside the CDR3, the full variable domain is DGGITQSPKYLFRKEGQNVTLSCEQNLNHDAMYWYRQDPGQGLRLIYYSQIVNDFQKGDIAEGYSVSREKKESFPLTVTSAQKNPTAFYLCASSMAGANYGYTFGSGTRLTVV.

This clone has only a few counts. With the read ending 3 residues before the CDR3 end, the germline J gene is used to fill in that end. This chain connects TRBV6-2 or TRBV6-3 to TRBJ1-2; D remains ambiguous. The V and J ends lost 10 bases and 7 bases respectively, with 16 bases between them. This CDR3 has 12 residues. From germline, CDR1 is MNHEY and CDR2 SVGEGT. CDR3: CATTSPGIGYTF. The sequenced CDR3 bases are TGTGCCACAACTTCCCCGGGGATTGGC.

CDR3 region: CASSIGTGYRETQYF. Partial CDR3 DNA: TGTGCCAGTAGTATCGGGACAGGGTATCGAGAGACC. The chain employs TRBV19 and TRBJ2-5; 9 bases are shared with TRBD1. The observed sequence ends 3 residues before the CDR3 terminus, with the missing tail filled in from the germline J gene. The CDR3 has 15 residues. Germline V CDR1 and CDR2: LNHDA, SQIVND (reference sequence). Trimming removed 3 bases from V and 4 bases from J; junction bases left unmatched: 6.

This clone was observed a handful of times. The CDR3 goes on 3 residues after the read ends, and that part is filled in from the germline J gene. V gene TRBV7-2 combines with J gene TRBJ2-1; possible D gene TRBD1, 6 bases. Trimming stripped 2 bases from V and 0 bases from J, with 8 bases between. The CDR3 length is 15 residues. Per the germline V gene, CDR1 is SGHTA and CDR2 is FQGNSA. CDR3 protein: CASSLIQGSYNEQFF. Incomplete CDR3 DNA: TGTGCCAGCAGCTTAATACAGGGCTCCTACAATGAG.

This clone was detected many times. Sequencing ends 3 residues short of the CDR3 end; the germline J gene provides the rest. The chain links TRBV6-2 or TRBV6-3 to TRBJ2-2; TRBD1 might be the D (6 bases). The germline gives CDR1 MNHEY, CDR2 SVGEGT. The ends were cut back, 6 bases at V and 3 bases at J, with 8 bases in the middle. This CDR3 has 13 residues. The covered CDR3 bases are TGTGCCAGCAGGGACAGTTACACCGGGGAG. Protein: CASRDSYTGE. The CDR3 in its entirety is CASRDSYTGELFF.

This clone has at least ten counts. The CDR3 end lies 3 residues beyond the end of the read and is filled in from the germline J gene. The chain combines TRBV9 with TRBJ2-3; possibly TRBD2 for D (6 bases). CDR3 length equals 15 residues. Trimming removed 0 bases at V and 1 base at J, with 9 bases between. Per the germline V gene, CDR1 is SGDLS and CDR2 is YYNGEE. The CDR3 spells CASSVEGLGTDTQYF. The CDR3 bases that were read are TGTGCCAGCAGCGTAGAGGGACTCGGCACAGATACG.

This clone has more than one count but fewer than ten. The read is 3 residues too short to cover the CDR3 end, so that end is filled in from the germline J gene. The V and J genes are TRBV18 and TRBJ1-2, with a possible D match to TRBD1 (6 bases). Germline lookup yields CDR1 KGHSH and CDR2 LQKENI. Trimming cost V 4 bases and J 7 bases, with 19 bases left between them. The CDR3 contains 15 residues. The DNA read from the CDR3 is TGTGCCAGCTCACTGACAGGTACCTCGGCGGGTGGC. Translated, it gives CASSLTGTSAGG. The full CDR3 reads CASSLTGTSAGGYTF.

This clone was observed a handful of times. The observed sequence ends 3 residues before the CDR3 terminus, with the missing tail filled in from the germline J gene. The gene calls are TRBV18 and TRBJ1-6; 10 bases map to TRBD1. The CDR3 covers 14 residues. CDR1 and CDR2 (germline): KGHSH, LQKENI. CDR3 residues: CASSPGTGEFPLHF. The CDR3 DNA, read in part, is TGTGCCAGCTCACCCGGGACAGGGGAATTTCCC.

In its sample, this clone was seen many times. The read gets to within 3 residues of the CDR3 end, and the germline J gene fills in the rest. The V call is TRBV14, the J call TRBJ1-6; 7 bases are shared with TRBD1. The CDR3 contains 13 residues. Germline values: CDR1 SGHDN, CDR2 FVKESK. The CDR3 loop reads CASSQLLQGSLHF. The part of the CDR3 DNA that was read is TGTGCCAGCAGCCAACTCTTACAGGGGTCC.

This clone was found many times. The read terminates 3 residues before the CDR3 end, so the remaining end is supplied by the germline J gene. The chain has TRBV18 and TRBJ2-1; TRBD1 might be the D (6 bases). V dropped 6 bases and J dropped 0 bases, with 18 bases sitting between them. Germline CDR1 reads KGHSH; CDR2 reads LQKENI. This CDR3 has 17 residues. CDR3 DNA, as far as it was read: TGTGCCAGCTCGCAAGAACAGGGTTACAGCTCCTACAATGAG. Amino acids: CASSQEQGYSSYNE. The whole CDR3 sequence reads CASSQEQGYSSYNEQFF.

In this sample, this clone is medium-sized. The read halts 3 residues ahead of the CDR3 end, with the missing end drawn from the germline J gene. This chain links TRBV7-3 with TRBJ2-4; 7 nucleotides agree with TRBD2. J lost 8 bases, V lost 1 base, and 2 bases had no gene match. The CDR3 spans 13 residues. In germline, CDR1 is SGHTA, CDR2 FQGTGA. The CDR3 loop reads CASSLREGHIQYF. Incomplete CDR3 DNA: TGTGCCAGCAGCTTAAGGGAGGGGCACATT.

The CDR3 DNA, read in part, is TGTGCCAGCAGCGTAAGGGGTATGAACACTGAA. Its translation: CASSVRGMNTE. The full-length CDR3 reads as CASSVRGMNTEAFF. The rearrangement uses TRBV7-2 and TRBJ1-1; weak D call: TRBD1 (5 bases). The CDR3 goes on 3 residues after the read ends, and that part is filled in from the germline J gene. The CDR3 is 14 amino acids. V shed 5 bases and J shed 0 bases, with 10 bases lying between them. Germline-derived CDR1 and CDR2 are SGHTA and FQGNSA.

There are a few counts of this clone. Sequencing ends 3 residues short of the CDR3 end; the germline J gene provides the rest. This chain uses TRBV7-9 with TRBJ1-6, with D possibly being TRBD1 (5 bases). The CDR3 is 15 amino acids. V lost 5 bases and J lost 8, with 16 bases in between. Germline-derived CDR1 and CDR2 are SEHNR and FQNEAQ (reference sequence). The CDR3 is CASSDSGGWDSPLHF. The CDR3 DNA, read in part, is TGTGCCAGCAGCGACTCCGGGGGTTGGGATTCACCC.

Note on this clone: Read sequence stops 3 residues before the CDR3 end, and the germline J gene provides the missing end. This chain joins TRBV18 and TRBJ1-6; TRBD1 is a possible D gene (6 bases). Trimming removed 6 bases from V and 7 bases from J, with 13 bases in between. The CDR3 length is 14 residues. CDR1 KGHSH and CDR2 LQKENI come from the germline V gene. CDR3: CASSRDTTNSPLHF. The sequenced CDR3 bases are TGTGCCAGCTCGCGGGACACCACAAATTCACCC. Supplemented by reference TRBV18 and TRBJ1-6, the full variable domain reads NAGVMQNPRHLVRRRGQEARLRCSPMKGHSHVYWYRQLPEEGLKFMVYLQKENIIDESGMPKERFSAEFPKEGPSILRIQQVVRGDSAAYFCASSRDTTNSPLHFGNGTRLTVT.

As for this clone: The observed sequence ends 3 residues before the CDR3 terminus, with the missing tail filled in from the germline J gene. The gene calls are TRBV7-8 and TRBJ2-3; no definite D call. Trimming left V 5 bases short and J 2 bases short, with 5 bases between. CDR3 length: 12 amino acids. Germline-derived CDR1 and CDR2 are SGHVS and FQNEAQ. This CDR3 is CASSPSTDTQYF. The covered CDR3 bases are TGTGCCAGCAGCCCCTCCACAGATACG.